Below are 3 T cell receptor beta chains sequenced from a single sample in a study of early T cells in non-severe SARS-CoV-2 infection. TCRdb called the 5' RACE reads again in MiXCR, with one record for every CDR3 protein. The sample contains roughly 29,000 distinct CDR3 sequences, roughly 5.7% of which appear only once. Sequencing was done on a sample of whole blood. These receptors came from an adult who was a healthcare worker with PCR-confirmed SARS-CoV-2 infection or an uninfected control (not recorded which).

This clonotype was seen repeatedly, ten times or more. The chain recombines TRBV29-1 with TRBJ1-2, with a tentative D call TRBD1 (6 bases). The germline V gene encodes CDR1 SQVTM and CDR2 ANQGSEA. Trimming left V 4 bases short and J 4 bases short, with 10 bases between. The CDR3 has 12 residues. The DNA for the CDR3 is TGCAGCGTTGGGGGGGACACCTATGGCTACACCTTC. Translating gives CSVGGDTYGYTF. Combining the CDR3 with reference TRBV29-1 and TRBJ1-2 gives the whole variable domain SAVISQKPSRDICQRGTSLTIQCQVDSQVTMMFWYRQQPGQSLTLIATANQGSEATYESGFVIDKFPISRPNLTFSTLTVSNMSPEDSSIYLCSVGGDTYGYTFGSGTRLTVV.

The chain links TRBV7-2 to TRBJ1-5; TRBD1 matches 11 bases. J gave up 6 bases and V 5 bases, and 6 bases lay outside the gene matches. Germline V lookup: CDR1 SGHTA, CDR2 FQGNSA. CDR3 length equals 15 residues. The CDR3, as DNA: TGTGCCAGCAGCGTAACCGGGACAGGGGGTCAGCCCCAGCATTTT. This sequence encodes CASSVTGTGGQPQHF.

This clonotype was detected many times. The chain carries TRBV30 and TRBJ2-1, with TRBD2 as a possible D gene (6 bases). The length of the CDR3 is 15 residues. Germline CDR1 and CDR2: GTSNPN and SVGIG (reference sequence). Trimming shortened V by 0 bases and J by 4 bases, and 13 bases separated the two germline ends. The CDR3 loop reads CAWSVPFSGYNEQFF. The CDR3 DNA follows: TGTGCCTGGAGTGTACCCTTTAGCGGATACAATGAGCAGTTCTTC.